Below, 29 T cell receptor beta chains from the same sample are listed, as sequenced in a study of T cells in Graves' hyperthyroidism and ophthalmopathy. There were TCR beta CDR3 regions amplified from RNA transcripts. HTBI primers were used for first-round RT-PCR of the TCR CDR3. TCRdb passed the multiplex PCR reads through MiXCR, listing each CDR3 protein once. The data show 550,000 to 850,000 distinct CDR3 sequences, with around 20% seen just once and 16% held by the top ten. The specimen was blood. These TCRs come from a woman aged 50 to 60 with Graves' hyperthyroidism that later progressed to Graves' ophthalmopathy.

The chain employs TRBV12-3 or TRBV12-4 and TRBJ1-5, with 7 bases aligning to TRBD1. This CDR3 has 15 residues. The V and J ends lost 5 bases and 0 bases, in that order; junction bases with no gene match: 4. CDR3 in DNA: TGTGCCAGCAGTGACCAGGGGGATAGCAATCAGCCCCAGCATTTT. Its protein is CASSDQGDSNQPQHF.

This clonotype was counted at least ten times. Here the CDR3 DNA reads TGCAGTGCCCATTTTCCGGGGGCCCTTAAGGGTTCACCCCTCCACTTT. Protein: CSAHFPGALKGSPLHF. The chain links TRBV20-1 to TRBJ1-6, with D possibly TRBD1 on 6 matching bases. V dropped 6 bases and J dropped 9 bases, with 24 bases sitting between them. The CDR3 consists of 16 residues. Germline lookup yields CDR1 DFQATT and CDR2 SNEGSKA (reference sequence).

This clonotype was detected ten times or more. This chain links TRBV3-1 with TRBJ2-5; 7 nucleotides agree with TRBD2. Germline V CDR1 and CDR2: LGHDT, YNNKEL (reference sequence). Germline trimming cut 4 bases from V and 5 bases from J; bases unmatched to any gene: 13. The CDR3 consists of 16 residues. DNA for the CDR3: TGTGCCAGCAGCCCAACGGGACGGAGGGGAGGGGAGACCCAGTACTTC. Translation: CASSPTGRRGGETQYF.

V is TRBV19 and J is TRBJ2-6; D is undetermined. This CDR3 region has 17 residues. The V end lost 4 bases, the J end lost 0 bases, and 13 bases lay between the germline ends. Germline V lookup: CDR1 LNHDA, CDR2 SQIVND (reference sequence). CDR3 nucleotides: TGTGCCAGTAGTACGACGTACAGTCGCTCTGGGGCCAACGTCCTGACTTTC. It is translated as CASSTTYSRSGANVLTF.

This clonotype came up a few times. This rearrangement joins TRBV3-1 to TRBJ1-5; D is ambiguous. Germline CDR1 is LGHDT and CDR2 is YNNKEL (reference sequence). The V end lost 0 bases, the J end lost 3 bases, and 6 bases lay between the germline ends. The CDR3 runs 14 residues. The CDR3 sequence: CASSQDLHNQPQHF. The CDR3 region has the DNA TGTGCCAGCAGCCAAGATCTCCACAATCAGCCCCAGCATTTT. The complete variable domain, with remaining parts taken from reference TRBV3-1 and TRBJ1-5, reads DTAVSQTPKYLVTQMGNDKSIKCEQNLGHDTMYWYKQDSKKFLKIMFSYNNKELIINETVPNRFSPKSPDKAHLNLHINSLELGDSAVYFCASSQDLHNQPQHFGDGTRLSIL.

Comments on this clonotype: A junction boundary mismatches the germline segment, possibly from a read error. DNA of the CDR3: TGCAGCGTTGAGTCCCAGACTAGCGGGCAAGGGACCCAGTACTTC. It specifies CSVESQTSGQGTQYF. The chain couples TRBV29-1 to TRBJ2-5; 10 bases map to TRBD2. CDR1 and CDR2 from the germline V gene are SQVTM and ANQGSEA. The CDR3 runs to 15 residues.

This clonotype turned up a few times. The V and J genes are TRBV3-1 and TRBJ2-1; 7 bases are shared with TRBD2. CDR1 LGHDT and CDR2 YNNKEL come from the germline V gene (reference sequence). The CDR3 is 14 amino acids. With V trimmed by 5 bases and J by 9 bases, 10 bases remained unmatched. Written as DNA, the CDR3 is TGTGCCAGCAGCAGATCCGGGGGGAGGAGTGAGCAGTTCTTC. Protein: CASSRSGGRSEQFF.

The CDR3 here is CASSLGGAGLQDTQYF. The CDR3 DNA follows: TGTGCCAGCAGCCTCGGGGGGGCGGGCCTTCAAGATACGCAGTATTTT. This chain uses TRBV6-1 with TRBJ2-3, with 8 bases fitting TRBD2. This CDR3 has 16 residues. The J segment lost 5 bases and the V segment lost 6 bases, leaving 13 bases of the junction unmatched. CDR1 MNHNS and CDR2 SASEGT come from the germline V gene.

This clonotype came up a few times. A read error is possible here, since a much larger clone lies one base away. The CDR3 here is CASSGGTVNTEAFF. CDR3 coding DNA: TGCGCCAGCAGCGGCGGGACGGTGAACACTGAAGCTTTCTTT. This chain links TRBV5-1 with TRBJ1-1; possibly TRBD1 for D (5 bases). Trimming pared 4 bases from V and 0 bases from J, leaving 10 bases between. Germline V gene sequence: CDR1 SGHRS, CDR2 YFSETQ. The length of the CDR3 is 14 residues.

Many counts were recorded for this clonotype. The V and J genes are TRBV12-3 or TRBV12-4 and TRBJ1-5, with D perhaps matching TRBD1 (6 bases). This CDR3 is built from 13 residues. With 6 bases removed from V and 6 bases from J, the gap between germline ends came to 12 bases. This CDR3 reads CASRQGQSQPQHF. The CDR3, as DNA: TGTGCCAGCAGGCAGGGGCAGAGTCAGCCCCAGCATTTT.

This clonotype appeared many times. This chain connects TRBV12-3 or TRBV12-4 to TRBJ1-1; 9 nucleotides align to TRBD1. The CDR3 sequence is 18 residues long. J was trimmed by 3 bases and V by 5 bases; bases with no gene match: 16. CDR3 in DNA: TGTGCCAGCAGTCCTCCCCTCAACAGGGGGCTTTTGGACACTGAAGCTTTCTTT. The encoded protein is CASSPPLNRGLLDTEAFF.

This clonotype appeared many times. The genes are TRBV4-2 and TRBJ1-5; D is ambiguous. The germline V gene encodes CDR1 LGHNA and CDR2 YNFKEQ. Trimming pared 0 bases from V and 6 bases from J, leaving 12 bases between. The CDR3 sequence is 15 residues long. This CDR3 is CASSQDHGGGQPQHF. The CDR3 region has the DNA TGTGCCAGCAGCCAAGATCACGGCGGTGGTCAGCCCCAGCATTTT.

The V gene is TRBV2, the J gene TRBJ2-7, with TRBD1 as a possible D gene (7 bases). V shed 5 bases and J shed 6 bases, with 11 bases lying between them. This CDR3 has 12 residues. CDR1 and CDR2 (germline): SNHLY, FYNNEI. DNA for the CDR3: TGTGCCAGCAGTTATCAGGGGGGCGAGCAGTACTTC. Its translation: CASSYQGGEQYF.

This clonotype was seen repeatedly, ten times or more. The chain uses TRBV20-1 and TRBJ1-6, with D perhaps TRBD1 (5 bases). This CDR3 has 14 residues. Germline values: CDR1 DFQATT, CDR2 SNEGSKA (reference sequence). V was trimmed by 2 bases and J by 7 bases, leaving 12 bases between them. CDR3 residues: CSARPGAGNSPLHF. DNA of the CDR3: TGCAGTGCTAGACCCGGGGCAGGGAATTCACCCCTCCACTTT.

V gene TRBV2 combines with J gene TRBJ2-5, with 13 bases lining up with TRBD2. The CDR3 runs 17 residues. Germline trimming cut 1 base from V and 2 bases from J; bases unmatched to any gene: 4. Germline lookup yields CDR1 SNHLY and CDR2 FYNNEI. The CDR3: CASSEVRLAGGQETQYF. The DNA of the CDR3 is TGTGCCAGCAGTGAAGTGAGACTAGCGGGGGGACAAGAGACCCAGTACTTC.

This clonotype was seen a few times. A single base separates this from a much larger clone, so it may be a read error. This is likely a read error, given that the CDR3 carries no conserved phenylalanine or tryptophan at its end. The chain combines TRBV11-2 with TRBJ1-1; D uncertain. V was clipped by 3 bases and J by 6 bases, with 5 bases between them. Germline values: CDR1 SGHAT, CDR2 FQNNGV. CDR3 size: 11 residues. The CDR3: CASSFEAEAFL. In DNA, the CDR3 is TGTGCCAGCAGCTTTGAGGCTGAAGCTTTCCTT.

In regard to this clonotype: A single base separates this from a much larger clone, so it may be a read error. This CDR3 is CASKLDPGRDTQYF. The CDR3 DNA follows: TGCGCCAGCAAGCTTGATCCAGGCAGAGATACGCAGTATTTT. V is TRBV5-1 and J is TRBJ2-3; D gene uncertain. The CDR3 extends over 14 amino acids. The V end lost 6 bases, the J end lost 5 bases, and 16 bases lay between the germline ends. Germline loops: CDR1 SGHRS, CDR2 YFSETQ. The full variable domain, completed using reference TRBV5-1 and TRBJ2-3, is KAGVTQTPRYLIKTRGQQVTLSCSPISGHRSVSWYQQTPGQGLQFLFEYFSETQRNKGNFPGRFSGRQFSNSRSEMNVSTLELGDSALYLCASKLDPGRDTQYFGPGTRLTVL.

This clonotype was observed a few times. The CDR3 sequence is CATSREGGTGGAYGYTF. CDR3 in DNA: TGTGCCACCAGCAGAGAGGGAGGGACAGGGGGCGCGTATGGCTACACCTTC. This chain connects TRBV15 to TRBJ1-2; 12 nucleotides align to TRBD1. This CDR3 has 17 residues. V was pared by 0 bases and J by 5 bases, with 7 bases of the junction left unmatched. The germline gives CDR1 LNHNV, CDR2 YYDKDF (reference sequence). The whole variable domain, filled in from reference TRBV15 and TRBJ1-2, reads DAMVIQNPRYQVTQFGKPVTLSCSQTLNHNVMYWYQQKSSQAPKLLFHYYDKDFNNEADTPDNFQSRRPNTSFCFLDIRSPGLGDTAMYLCATSREGGTGGAYGYTFGSGTRLTVV.

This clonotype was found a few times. The CDR3 DNA follows: TGTGCCAGTAGTATGGGACAGGGTCTCGACTATGGCTACACCTTC. Protein product: CASSMGQGLDYGYTF. V is TRBV19 and J is TRBJ1-2; 9 bases align to TRBD1. The V gene end was trimmed by 3 bases and the J gene end by 3 bases; junction bases not matched to a gene: 5. The CDR3 covers 15 residues. Germline V gene sequence: CDR1 LNHDA, CDR2 SQIVND (reference sequence).

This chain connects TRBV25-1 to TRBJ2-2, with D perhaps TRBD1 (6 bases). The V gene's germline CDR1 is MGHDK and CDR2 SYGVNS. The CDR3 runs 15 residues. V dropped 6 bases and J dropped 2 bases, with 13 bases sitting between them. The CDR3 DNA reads TGTGCCAGCAGGGCCGGGACAAGCAACACCGGGGAGCTGTTTTTT. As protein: CASRAGTSNTGELFF.

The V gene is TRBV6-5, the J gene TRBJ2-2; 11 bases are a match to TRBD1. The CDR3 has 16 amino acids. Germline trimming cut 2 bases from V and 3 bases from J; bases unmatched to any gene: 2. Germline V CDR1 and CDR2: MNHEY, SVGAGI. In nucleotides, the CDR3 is TGTGCCAGCAGTTACACGGGACAGGGGGACACCGGGGAGCTGTTTTTT. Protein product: CASSYTGQGDTGELFF.

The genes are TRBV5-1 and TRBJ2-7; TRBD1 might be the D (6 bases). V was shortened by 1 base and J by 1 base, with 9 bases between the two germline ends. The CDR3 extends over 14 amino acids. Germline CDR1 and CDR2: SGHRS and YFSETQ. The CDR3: CASSLYGQSYEQYF. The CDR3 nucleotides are TGCGCCAGCAGCTTGTACGGACAGTCCTACGAGCAGTACTTC.

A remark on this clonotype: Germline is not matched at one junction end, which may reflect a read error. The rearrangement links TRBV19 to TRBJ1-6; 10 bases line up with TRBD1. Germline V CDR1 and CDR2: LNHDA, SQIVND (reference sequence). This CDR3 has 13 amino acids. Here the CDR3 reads CASAGTGDSPLYF. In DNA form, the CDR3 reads TGTGCCAGTGCCGGGACAGGGGATTCACCCCTCTACTTT.

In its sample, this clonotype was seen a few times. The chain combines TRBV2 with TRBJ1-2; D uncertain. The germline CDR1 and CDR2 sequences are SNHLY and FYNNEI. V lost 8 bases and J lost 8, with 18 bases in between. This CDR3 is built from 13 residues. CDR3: CASESGFFGGYTF. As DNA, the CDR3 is TGTGCCAGCGAGTCCGGATTCTTCGGGGGCTACACCTTC.

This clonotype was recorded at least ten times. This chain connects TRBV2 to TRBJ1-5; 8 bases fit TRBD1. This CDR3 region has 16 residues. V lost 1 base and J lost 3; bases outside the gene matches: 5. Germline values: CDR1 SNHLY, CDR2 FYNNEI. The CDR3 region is CASSEGSGGVNQPQHF. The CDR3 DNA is TGTGCCAGCAGTGAAGGGTCAGGGGGCGTCAATCAGCCCCAGCATTTT.

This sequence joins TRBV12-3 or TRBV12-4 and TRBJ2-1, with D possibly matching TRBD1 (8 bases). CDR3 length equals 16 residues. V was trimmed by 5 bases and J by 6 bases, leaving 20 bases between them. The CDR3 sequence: CASSGTPSGQGNEQFF. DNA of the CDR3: TGTGCCAGCAGTGGCACGCCTAGCGGACAGGGCAATGAGCAGTTCTTC.

The CDR3 DNA is TGTGCCAGCAGCCTAGGAAGGGAGAGTTTAGTCTACACCTTC. Translating it yields CASSLGRESLVYTF. V gene TRBV27 combines with J gene TRBJ1-2; D remains ambiguous. Trimming left V 6 bases short and J 10 bases short, with 21 bases between. Germline V gene sequence: CDR1 MNHEY, CDR2 SMNVEV (reference sequence). This CDR3 has 14 amino acids.

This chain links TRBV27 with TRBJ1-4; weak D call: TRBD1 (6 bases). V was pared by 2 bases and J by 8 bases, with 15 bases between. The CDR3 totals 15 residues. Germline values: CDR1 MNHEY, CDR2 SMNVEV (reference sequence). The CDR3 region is CASSLVAGEREKLFF. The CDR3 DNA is TGTGCCAGCAGTTTAGTGGCAGGGGAACGGGAAAAACTGTTTTTT.

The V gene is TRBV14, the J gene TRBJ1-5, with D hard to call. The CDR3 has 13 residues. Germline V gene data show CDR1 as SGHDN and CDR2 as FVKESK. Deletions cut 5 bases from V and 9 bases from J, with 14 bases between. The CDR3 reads CASSETPRTPQHF. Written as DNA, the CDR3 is TGTGCCAGCAGCGAAACACCAAGAACGCCCCAGCATTTT.